This passage covers 8 T cell receptor beta chains from one sample sequenced in a study of early T cells in non-severe SARS-CoV-2 infection. One entry per CDR3 protein, called by TCRdb with MiXCR from the 5' RACE reads. In the table there are some 110,000 distinct CDR3 sequences, under 15% of which are singletons. The sample comprised whole blood. The receptors shown here come from an adult who was a healthcare worker with PCR-confirmed SARS-CoV-2 infection or an uninfected control (not recorded which).

This clonotype came up a few times. The V and J genes are TRBV10-3 and TRBJ2-7, with D maybe TRBD2 (5 bases). V lost 0 bases, J lost 9 bases, and 15 bases lay in between. The CDR3 is 14 residues long. The germline V gene has CDR1 ENHRY and CDR2 SYGVKD. The CDR3 bases are TGTGCCATCAGTGAGTCCGGAGGCGCAGCGGTGCAGTACTTC. Protein sequence: CAISESGGAAVQYF.

This clonotype was counted a few times. The V call is TRBV27, the J call TRBJ2-1; maybe TRBD2 (5 bases). Germline V gene lookup returns CDR1 MNHEY and CDR2 SMNVEV (reference sequence). The V end was cut by 10 bases, the J end by 6 bases, with 10 bases between. This CDR3 has 11 amino acids. The CDR3 loop reads CATTRTNEQFF. The DNA for the CDR3 is TGTGCCACCACTAGGACCAATGAGCAGTTCTTC.

The rearrangement uses TRBV10-3 and TRBJ1-2; TRBD1 agrees at 7 bases. The CDR3 has 15 amino acids. Unmatched junction bases numbered 6, after V lost 4 bases and J lost 1 base. Germline CDR1 ENHRY, CDR2 SYGVKD. The CDR3 DNA sequence: TGTGCCATCAGTGGTGGGGACAGAAATAACTATGGCTACACCTTC. Translating it yields CAISGGDRNNYGYTF.

This clonotype was found a few times. This rearrangement joins TRBV2 to TRBJ2-1; maybe TRBD2 (6 bases). The CDR3 is made up of 14 amino acids. Germline CDR1 reads SNHLY; CDR2 reads FYNNEI. V lost 6 bases to trimming and J lost 0 bases, with 9 bases between them. CDR3 residues: CASSYGSSYNEQFF. In DNA form, the CDR3 reads TGTGCCAGCAGCTACGGGAGCTCCTACAATGAGCAGTTCTTC.

This clonotype showed up just a few times. The chain couples TRBV12-3 or TRBV12-4 to TRBJ1-1; 7 positions match TRBD1. Trimming at V came to 6 bases and at J to 6 bases, leaving 4 bases not matched to a gene. CDR3 length: 12 amino acids. In DNA, the CDR3 is TGTGCCAGCAGGTCTACAGGGGCTGAAGCTTTCTTT. Translated: CASRSTGAEAFF.

This clonotype has only a few counts. Here the CDR3 reads CASKAAPGFAYNEQFF. The CDR3 DNA is TGTGCCAGCAAAGCCGCCCCCGGATTCGCCTACAATGAGCAGTTCTTC. The gene calls are TRBV12-3 or TRBV12-4 and TRBJ2-1; D remains ambiguous. Trimming pared 7 bases from V and 2 bases from J, leaving 18 bases between. The CDR3 is 16 amino acids.

The chain recombines TRBV27 with TRBJ1-1; maybe TRBD1 (5 bases). The CDR3 extends over 15 amino acids. Germline values: CDR1 MNHEY, CDR2 SMNVEV (reference sequence). The V gene lost 3 bases and the J gene lost 6 bases, with 17 bases spanning the gap. CDR3 sequence (DNA): TGTGCCAGCAGTTTGACAGCTTATTCTTTCGCTGAAGCTTTCTTT. This gives the protein CASSLTAYSFAEAFF.

This clonotype was picked up many times. J is TRBJ1-6 and V is TRBV20-1; D ambiguous. The ends were cut back, 7 bases at V and 14 bases at J, with 18 bases in the middle. The V gene's germline CDR1 is DFQATT and CDR2 SNEGSKA (reference sequence). The CDR3 consists of 12 residues. CDR3 in amino acids: CSVFLSSSTLHF. As DNA, the CDR3 is TGCAGTGTCTTTCTCTCTAGCAGCACCCTCCACTTT.